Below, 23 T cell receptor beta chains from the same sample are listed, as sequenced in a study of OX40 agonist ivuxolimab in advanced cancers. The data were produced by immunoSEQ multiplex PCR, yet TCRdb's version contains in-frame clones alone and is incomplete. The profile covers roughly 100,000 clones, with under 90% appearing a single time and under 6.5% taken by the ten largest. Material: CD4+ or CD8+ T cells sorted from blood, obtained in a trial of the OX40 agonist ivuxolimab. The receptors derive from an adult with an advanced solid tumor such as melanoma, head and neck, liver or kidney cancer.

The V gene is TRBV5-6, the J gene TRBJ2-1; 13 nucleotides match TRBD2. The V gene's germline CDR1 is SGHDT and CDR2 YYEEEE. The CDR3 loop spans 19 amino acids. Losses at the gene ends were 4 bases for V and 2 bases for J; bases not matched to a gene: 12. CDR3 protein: CASSQGLAGQWATYNEQFF. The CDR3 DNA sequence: TGTGCCAGCAGCCAGGGACTAGCGGGGCAGTGGGCCACCTACAATGAGCAGTTCTTC. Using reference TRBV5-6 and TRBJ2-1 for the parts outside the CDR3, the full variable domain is DAGVTQSPTHLIKTRGQQVTLRCSPKSGHDTVSWYQQALGQGPQFIFQYYEEEERQRGNFPDRFSGHQFPNYSSELNVNALLLGDSALYLCASSQGLAGQWATYNEQFFGPGTRLTVL.

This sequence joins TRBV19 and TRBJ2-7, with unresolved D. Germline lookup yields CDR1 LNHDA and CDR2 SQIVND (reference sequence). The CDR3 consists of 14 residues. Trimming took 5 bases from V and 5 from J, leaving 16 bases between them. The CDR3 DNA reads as TGTGCCAGTAGTCCCCAGAGGAGCACCCACGAGCAGTACTTC. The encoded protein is CASSPQRSTHEQYF. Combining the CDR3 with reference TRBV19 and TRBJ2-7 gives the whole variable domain DGGITQSPKYLFRKEGQNVTLSCEQNLNHDAMYWYRQDPGQGLRLIYYSQIVNDFQKGDIAEGYSVSREKKESFPLTVTSAQKNPTAFYLCASSPQRSTHEQYFGPGTRLTVT.

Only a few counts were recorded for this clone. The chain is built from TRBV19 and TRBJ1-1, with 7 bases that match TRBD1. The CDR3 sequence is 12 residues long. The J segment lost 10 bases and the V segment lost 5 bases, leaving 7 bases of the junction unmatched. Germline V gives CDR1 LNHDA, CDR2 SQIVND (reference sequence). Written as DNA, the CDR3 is TGTGCCAGTAGTGTGACACAGGGGTTAGCTTTCTTT. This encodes CASSVTQGLAFF.

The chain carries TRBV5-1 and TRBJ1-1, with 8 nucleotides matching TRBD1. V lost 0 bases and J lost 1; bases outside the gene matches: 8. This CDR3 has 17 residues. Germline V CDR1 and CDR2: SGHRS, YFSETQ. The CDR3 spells CASSLVRTGSRNTEAFF. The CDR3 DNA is TGCGCCAGCAGCTTGGTCCGGACAGGGAGTAGGAACACTGAAGCTTTCTTT.

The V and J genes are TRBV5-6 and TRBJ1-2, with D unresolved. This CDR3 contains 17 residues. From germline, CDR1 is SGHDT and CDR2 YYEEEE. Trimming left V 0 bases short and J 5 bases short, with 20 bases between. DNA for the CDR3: TGTGCCAGCAGCTTGGAGGGCCCAGGCGCTACAGAATATGGCTACACCTTC. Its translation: CASSLEGPGATEYGYTF.

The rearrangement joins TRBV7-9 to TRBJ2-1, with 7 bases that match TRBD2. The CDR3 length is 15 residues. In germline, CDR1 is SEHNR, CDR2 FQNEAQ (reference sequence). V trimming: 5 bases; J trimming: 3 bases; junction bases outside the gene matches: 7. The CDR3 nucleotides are TGTGCCAGCAGCCCCACTAGCGACCGCTACAATGAGCAGTTCTTC. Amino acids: CASSPTSDRYNEQFF.

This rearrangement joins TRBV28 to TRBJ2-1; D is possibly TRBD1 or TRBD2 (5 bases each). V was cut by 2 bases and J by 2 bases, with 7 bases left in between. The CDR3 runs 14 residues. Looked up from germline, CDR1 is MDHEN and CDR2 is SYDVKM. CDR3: CASSLGGTYNEQFF. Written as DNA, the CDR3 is TGTGCCAGCAGTTTAGGGGGAACCTACAATGAGCAGTTCTTC.

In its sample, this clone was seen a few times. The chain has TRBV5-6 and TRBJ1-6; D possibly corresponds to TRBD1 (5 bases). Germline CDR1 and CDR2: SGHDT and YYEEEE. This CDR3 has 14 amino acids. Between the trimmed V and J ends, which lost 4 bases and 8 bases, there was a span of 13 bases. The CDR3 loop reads CASSQQGFDSPLHF. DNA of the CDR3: TGTGCCAGCAGCCAGCAGGGATTTGATTCACCCCTCCACTTT.

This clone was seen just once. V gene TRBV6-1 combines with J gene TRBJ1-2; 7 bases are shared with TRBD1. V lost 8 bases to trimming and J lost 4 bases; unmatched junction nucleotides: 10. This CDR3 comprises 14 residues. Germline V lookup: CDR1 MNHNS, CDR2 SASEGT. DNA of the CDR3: TGTGCCAGCGAGGGGGCAGGGGGATTCTATGGCTACACCTTC. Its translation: CASEGAGGFYGYTF.

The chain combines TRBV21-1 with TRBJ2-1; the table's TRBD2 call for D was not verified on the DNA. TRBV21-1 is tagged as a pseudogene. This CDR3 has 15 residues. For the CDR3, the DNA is TGTGCCAGCAGCAAAGCGCTTTACTACTTTAGTGAGCAGTTCTTC. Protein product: CASSKALYYFSEQFF.

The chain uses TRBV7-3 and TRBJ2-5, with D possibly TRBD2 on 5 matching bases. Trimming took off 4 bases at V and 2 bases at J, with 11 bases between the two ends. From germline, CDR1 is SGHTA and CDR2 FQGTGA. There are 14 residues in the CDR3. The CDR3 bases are TGTGCCAGCAGCTCCGGTGGACTTCAAGAGACCCAGTACTTC. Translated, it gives CASSSGGLQETQYF.

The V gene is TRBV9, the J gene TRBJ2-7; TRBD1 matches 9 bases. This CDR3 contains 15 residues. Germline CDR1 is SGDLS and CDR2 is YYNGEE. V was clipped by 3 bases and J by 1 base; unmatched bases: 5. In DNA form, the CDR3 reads TGTGCCAGCAGCGCAGAGGACAGGGGATCCTACGAGCAGTACTTC. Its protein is CASSAEDRGSYEQYF.

CDR3 sequence (DNA): TGTGCCAGCAGCCAATCAAGGGTAGCGACCCAGTACTTC. As protein: CASSQSRVATQYF. The chain is built from TRBV16 and TRBJ2-5, with no clear D. V was shortened by 0 bases and J by 7 bases, with 9 bases between the two germline ends. CDR3 length equals 13 residues. Germline V lookup: CDR1 KGHSY, CDR2 FQNENV.

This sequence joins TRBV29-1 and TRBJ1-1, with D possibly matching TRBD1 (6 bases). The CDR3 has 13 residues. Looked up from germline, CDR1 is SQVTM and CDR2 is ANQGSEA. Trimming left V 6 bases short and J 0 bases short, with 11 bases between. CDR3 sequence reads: CSVWTAMNTEAFF. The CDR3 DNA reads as TGCAGCGTGTGGACAGCGATGAACACTGAAGCTTTCTTT.

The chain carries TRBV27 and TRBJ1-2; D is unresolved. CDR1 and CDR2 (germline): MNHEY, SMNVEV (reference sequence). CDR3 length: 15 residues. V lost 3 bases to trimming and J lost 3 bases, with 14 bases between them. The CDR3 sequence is CASSFSAALYYGYTF. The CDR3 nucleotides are TGTGCCAGCAGTTTCTCGGCAGCCCTCTACTATGGCTACACCTTC.

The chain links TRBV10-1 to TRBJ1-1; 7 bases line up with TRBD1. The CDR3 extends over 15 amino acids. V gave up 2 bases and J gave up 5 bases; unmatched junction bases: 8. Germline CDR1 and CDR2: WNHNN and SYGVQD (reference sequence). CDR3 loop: CASSEPGTEQTEAFF. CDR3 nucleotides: TGCGCCAGCAGTGAGCCTGGGACAGAACAAACTGAAGCTTTCTTT.

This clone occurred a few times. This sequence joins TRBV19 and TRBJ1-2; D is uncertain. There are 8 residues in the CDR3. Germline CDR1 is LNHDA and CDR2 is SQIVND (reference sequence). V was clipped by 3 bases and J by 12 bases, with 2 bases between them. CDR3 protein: CASSMDTF. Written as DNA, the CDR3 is TGTGCCAGTAGTATGGACACCTTC.

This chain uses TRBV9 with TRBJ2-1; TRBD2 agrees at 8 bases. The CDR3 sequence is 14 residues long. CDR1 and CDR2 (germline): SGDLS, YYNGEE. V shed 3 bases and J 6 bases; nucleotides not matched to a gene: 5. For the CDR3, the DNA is TGTGCCAGCAGCGAGTTCCTAGCGGGCAATGAGCAGTTCTTC. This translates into CASSEFLAGNEQFF.

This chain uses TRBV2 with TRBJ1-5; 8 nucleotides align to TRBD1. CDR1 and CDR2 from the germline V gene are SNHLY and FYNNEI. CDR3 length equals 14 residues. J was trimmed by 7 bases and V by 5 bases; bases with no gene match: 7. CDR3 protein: CASSQDREGQPQHF. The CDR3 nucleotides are TGTGCCAGCAGTCAGGACAGGGAGGGCCAGCCCCAGCATTTT. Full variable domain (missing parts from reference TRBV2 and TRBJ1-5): EPEVTQTPSHQVTQMGQEVILRCVPISNHLYFYWYRQILGQKVEFLVSFYNNEISEKSEIFDDQFSVERPDGSNFTLKIRSTKLEDSAMYFCASSQDREGQPQHFGDGTRLSIL.

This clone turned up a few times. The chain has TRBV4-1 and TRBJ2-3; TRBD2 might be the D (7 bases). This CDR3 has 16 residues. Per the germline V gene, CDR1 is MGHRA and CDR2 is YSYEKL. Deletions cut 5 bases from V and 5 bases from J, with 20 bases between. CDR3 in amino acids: CASSSAGGRTQDTQYF. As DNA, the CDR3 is TGCGCCAGCAGCTCCGCCGGGGGGCGAACACAAGATACGCAGTATTTT.

Here the CDR3 reads CASSYPRGNRDYGYTF. Here the CDR3 DNA reads TGTGCCAGCAGTTACCCCCGGGGAAATCGTGACTATGGCTACACCTTC. The chain carries TRBV6-6 and TRBJ1-2, with D hard to call. Germline-derived CDR1 and CDR2 are MNHNY and SVGAGI (reference sequence). CDR3 size: 16 residues. V gave up 2 bases and J gave up 3 bases, with 16 bases separating them.

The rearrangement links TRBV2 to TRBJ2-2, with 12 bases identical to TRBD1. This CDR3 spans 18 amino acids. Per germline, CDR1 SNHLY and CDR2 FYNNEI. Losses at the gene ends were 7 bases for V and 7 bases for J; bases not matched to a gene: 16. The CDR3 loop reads CASTTRDRGPQGSGELFF. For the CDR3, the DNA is TGTGCCAGCACCACCCGGGACAGGGGGCCCCAGGGGAGCGGGGAGCTGTTTTTT.

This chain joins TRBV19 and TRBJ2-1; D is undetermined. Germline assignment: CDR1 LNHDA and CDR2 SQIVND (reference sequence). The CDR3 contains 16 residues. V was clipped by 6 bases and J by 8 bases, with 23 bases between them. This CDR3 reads CASREQGAAIGDEQFF. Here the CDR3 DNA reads TGTGCCAGTAGGGAGCAAGGAGCTGCAATCGGCGATGAGCAGTTCTTC.